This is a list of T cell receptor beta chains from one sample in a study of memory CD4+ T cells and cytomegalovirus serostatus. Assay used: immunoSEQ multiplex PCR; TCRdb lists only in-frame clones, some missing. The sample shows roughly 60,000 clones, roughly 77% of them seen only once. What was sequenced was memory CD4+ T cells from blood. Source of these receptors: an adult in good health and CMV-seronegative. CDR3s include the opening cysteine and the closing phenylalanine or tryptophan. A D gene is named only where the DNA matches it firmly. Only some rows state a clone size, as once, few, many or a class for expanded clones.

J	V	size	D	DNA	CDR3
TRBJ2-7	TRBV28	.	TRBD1	TGTGCCAGCCATAGGACAGGGGCGTCCTACGAGCAGTACTTC	CASHRTGASYEQYF
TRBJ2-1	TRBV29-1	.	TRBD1	TGCAGCGTTGAGGCTTTAACAGGGGGCTCCTACAATGAGCAGTTCTTC	CSVEALTGGSYNEQFF
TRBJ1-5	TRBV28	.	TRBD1	TGTGCCAGCAGTTCGGGACAGGGGCCCCAGCATTTT	CASSSGQGPQHF
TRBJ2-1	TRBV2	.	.	TGTGCCAGCAGTGAGGGGGACTACAATGAGCAGTTCTTC	CASSEGDYNEQFF
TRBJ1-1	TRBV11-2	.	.	TGTGCCAGCAGCTTAATTAACACTGAAGCTTTCTTT	CASSLINTEAFF
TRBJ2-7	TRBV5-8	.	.	TGTGCCAGCAGCTTGGGGGACAGCGGGTGGGAGGAGCAGTACTTC	CASSLGDSGWEEQYF
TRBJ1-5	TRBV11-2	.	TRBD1	TGTGCCAGCAGCTTAACAGGGGTGGATCAGCCCCAGCATTTT	CASSLTGVDQPQHF
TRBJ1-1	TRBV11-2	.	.	TGTGCCAGCAGCCTGAATTCCCGGGGAACTGAAGCTTTCTTT	CASSLNSRGTEAFF
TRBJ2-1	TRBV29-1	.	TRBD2	TGCAGCGTTTCCGGGACAGGGCCGGGACTAGCGGGAGGCAAGGAGCAGTTCTTC	CSVSGTGPGLAGGKEQFF
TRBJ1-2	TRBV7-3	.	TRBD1	TGTGCCAGCAGCGGGGACAGTTATGGCTACACCTTC	CASSGDSYGYTF
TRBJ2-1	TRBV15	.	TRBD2	TGTGCCACCAGCAGAGATAGCGGGAGCTACTACAATGAGCAGTTCTTC	CATSRDSGSYYNEQFF
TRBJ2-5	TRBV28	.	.	TGTGCCAGCACCATAACAGGAGGAGGGACCCAGTACTTC	CASTITGGGTQYF
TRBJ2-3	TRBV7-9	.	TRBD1	TGTGCCAGCAGCGTGGGGACAGATGGTGATACGCAGTATTTT	CASSVGTDGDTQYF
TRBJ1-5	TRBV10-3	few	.	TGTGCCATCAGTGAGACAGTAAATCAGCCCCAGCATTTT	CAISETVNQPQHF
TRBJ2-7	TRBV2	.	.	TGTGCCAGCAGCCCACAGGCCGCGGCGTCCTACGAGCAGTACTTC	CASSPQAAASYEQYF
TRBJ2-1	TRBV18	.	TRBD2	TGTGCCAGCTCACCACCGGGACTAGCCGTATCCTACAATGAGCAGTTCTTC	CASSPPGLAVSYNEQFF
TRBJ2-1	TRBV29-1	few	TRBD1	TGCAGCGTTGAGGGACAGGGTCACTTTTTCCTCTACAATGAGCAGTTCTTC	CSVEGQGHFFLYNEQFF
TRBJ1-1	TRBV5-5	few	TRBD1	TGTGCCAGCAGCTTGGGGCCGATGGGACAGACGAACACTGAAGCTTTCTTT	CASSLGPMGQTNTEAFF
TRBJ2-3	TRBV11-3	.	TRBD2	TGTGCCAGCAGCTCCCCCGGCGATAGACGGGGGGGCACAGATACGCAGTATTTT	CASSSPGDRRGGTDTQYF
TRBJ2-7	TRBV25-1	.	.	TGTGCCAGCAGTTGGAACAGGGAGCAGTACTTC	CASSWNREQYF
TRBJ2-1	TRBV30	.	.	TGTGCCTGGAGTGTCATGCGGGGGCGTCCGTTCTTC	CAWSVMRGRPFF
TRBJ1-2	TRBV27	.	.	TGTGCCAGCACAAATCCAGGAGTCTATGGCTACACCTTC	CASTNPGVYGYTF
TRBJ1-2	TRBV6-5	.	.	TGTGCCAGCAGTTACCGGGGGGGCGCAGCATACTATGGCTACACCTTC	CASSYRGGAAYYGYTF
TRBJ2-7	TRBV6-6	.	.	TGTGCCAGCAGCCCCGACAGGCGGTACGAGCAGTACTTC	CASSPDRRYEQYF
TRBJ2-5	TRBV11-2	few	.	TGTGCCAGCAGCACGCGATGGAGGGTGCAAGAGACCCAGTACTTC	CASSTRWRVQETQYF
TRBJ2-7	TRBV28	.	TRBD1	TGTGCCAGCAGTCCCCATGGGACAGGGTCCTACGAGCAGTACTTC	CASSPHGTGSYEQYF
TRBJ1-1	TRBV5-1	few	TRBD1	TGCGCCAGCAGCGCCTCAACCGGGACAGCGAACACTGAAGCTTTCTTT	CASSASTGTANTEAFF
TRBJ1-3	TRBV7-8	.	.	TGTGCCAGCAGCTTAACGGCGCAGCAGATCGGAAACACCATATATTTT	CASSLTAQQIGNTIYF
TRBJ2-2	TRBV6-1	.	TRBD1	TGTGCCAGCGTGTCTCCCGGGACAGGGAACGGGGAGCTGTTTTTT	CASVSPGTGNGELFF
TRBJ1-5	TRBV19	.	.	TGTGCCAGTAGTATAATCGGGAGCCAGCCCCAGCATTTT	CASSIIGSQPQHF
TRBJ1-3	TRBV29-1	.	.	TGCAGCGGTCGTCAGGGAGGAGGAAACACCATATATTTT	CSGRQGGGNTIYF
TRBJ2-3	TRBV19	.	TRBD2	TGTGCCAGTCGAAGTAGGTTCACTAGCGCTAACACAGATACGCAGTATTTT	CASRSRFTSANTDTQYF
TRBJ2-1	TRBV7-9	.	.	TGTGCCAGCAGCCCAAGGGGAAGCCGGATCGAGGATGAGCAGTTCTTC	CASSPRGSRIEDEQFF
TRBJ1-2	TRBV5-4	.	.	TGTGCCAGCAGCCCCGATTCCAACTATGGCTACACCTTC	CASSPDSNYGYTF
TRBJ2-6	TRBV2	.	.	TGTGCCAGCAGCCTTTCGGCCCTCGGAGGAGGTGGGGCCAACGTCCTGACTTTC	CASSLSALGGGGANVLTF
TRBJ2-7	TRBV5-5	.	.	TGTGCCAGCAGCTTGTCTCTGGACCTCTACGAGCAGTACTTC	CASSLSLDLYEQYF
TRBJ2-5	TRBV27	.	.	TGTGCCAGCACCCCTCCCCCGGTGGAAGAGACCCAGTACTTC	CASTPPPVEETQYF
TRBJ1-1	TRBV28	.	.	TGTGCCAGCAGGGCCAATCAGGACACTGAAGCTTTCTTT	CASRANQDTEAFF
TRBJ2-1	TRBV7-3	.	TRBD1	TGTGCCAGCAGCTTAATGGGGACAGGAGTCGGATACAATGAGCAGTTCTTC	CASSLMGTGVGYNEQFF
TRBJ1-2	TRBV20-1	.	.	TGCAGTGCTACCGCCGGGTATGGCTACACCTTC	CSATAGYGYTF
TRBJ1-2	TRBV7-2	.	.	TGTGCCAGCAGCTTAGAAGTCTCCTCCAACGGCTATGGCTACACCTTC	CASSLEVSSNGYGYTF
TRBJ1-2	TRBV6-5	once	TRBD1	TGTGCCATCTCAAGGGGGCCGAGCTATGGCTACACCTTC	CAISRGPSYGYTF
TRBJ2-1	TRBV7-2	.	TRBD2	TGTGCCAGCAGCTTTGGTAGCGGGGGCTACAATGAGCAGTTCTTC	CASSFGSGGYNEQFF
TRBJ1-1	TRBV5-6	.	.	TGTGCCAGCAGCCGCCCTCGTAGGAGCACTGAAGCTTTCTTT	CASSRPRRSTEAFF
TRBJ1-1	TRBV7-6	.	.	TGTGCCAGCAGCTCAAACCGGGACACAGAAGCTTTCTTT	CASSSNRDTEAFF
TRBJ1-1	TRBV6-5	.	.	TGTGCCAGCAGTTCATTTGCGCGAGTGTCCGACACTGAAGCTTTCTTT	CASSSFARVSDTEAFF
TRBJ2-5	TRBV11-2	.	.	TGTGCCAGCAGCTTAGAAGCTAGCGTGGAGACCCAGTACTTC	CASSLEASVETQYF
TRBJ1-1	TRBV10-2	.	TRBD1	TGCGCCAGCCGCTTGGGACAGCAGAACACTGAAGCTTTCTTT	CASRLGQQNTEAFF
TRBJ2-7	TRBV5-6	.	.	TGTGCCAGCAGCTCACTAAGCGACTCCTACGAGCAGTACTTC	CASSSLSDSYEQYF
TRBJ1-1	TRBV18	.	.	TGTGCCAGCTCACCAAACAGGGCTGAAGCTTTCTTT	CASSPNRAEAFF
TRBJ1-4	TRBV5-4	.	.	TGTGCCAGCGGCAATGGACACCTAAATGAAAAACTGTTTTTT	CASGNGHLNEKLFF
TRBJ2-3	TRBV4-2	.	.	TGTGCCAGCAGCCAAGACTTAGATACGCAGTATTTT	CASSQDLDTQYF